This TCR beta chain was obtained from a study of breast tumors, draining lymph nodes, adjacent tissues. The germline V gene encodes CDR1 SGHNT and CDR2 YENEEA. CDR3 length: 13 residues. Samples came from axillary lymph nodes draining the breast cancer. Using its own MiXCR run on the multiplex PCR reads, TCRdb lists one record per CDR3 protein. The repertoire consists of around 170,000 distinct CDR3 sequences, with roughly a third occurring once and the leading ten covering 3.5% to 4.5%. Study results and caveats: Data fit most tumor T cells coming from lymph node, expanding in tumor. That most tumor T cells come from lymph nodes remained unproven. Compared with lymph nodes, tumors were less diverse; compared with nontumor tissue, more.

As for this clonotype: Its cognate antigen is unknown. Germline is not matched at one junction end, which may reflect a read error.

The sequenced sample consisted of axillary lymph node tissue. The V gene is TRBV11-3, the J gene TRBJ1-5; 8 bases fit TRBD1. The sequence derives from a female donor with breast cancer. Some clones in this sample may be carry-over from other donors' samples. As DNA, the CDR3 is TGTGCTAGCAGCACCGACAGGGGCCCGCCCCAGCATTTT. It codes for CASSTDRGPPQHF.